This T cell receptor beta chain came from a study of shared clonotypes between healthy human individuals. Regarding the study as a whole: Relative to their counterparts shared across all four donors, non-shared clonotypes exhibited diminished generation probabilities.

Only CD45RO-negative cells positively selected for CCR7 counted as naive CD8 cells, so terminally differentiated effector memory CD45RA+ cells were excluded. CDR3 length equals 13 residues. CDR1 MNHEY and CDR2 SVGAGI come from the germline V gene. The V and J ends lost 0 bases and 7 bases respectively, with 7 bases between them. Across several immunoSEQ plates, the genomic DNA of each subset was split evenly. Per the study methods: ImmunoSEQ supplied junction-only sequences lacking quality scores, so filtering was different. Profiled with immunoSEQ multiplex PCR; TCRdb holds only in-frame clones, not every one. V, J and clone size are taken as reported in that table, and D and trimming were inferred from the DNA itself. The sample has about 2.2 million clones, 90% to 95% seen once; the top ten hold approximately 1.7%. This clone was detected once. Its antigen is currently unknown.

This chain uses TRBV6-5 with TRBJ2-1; D gene unclear. Sequenced input: naive CD8+ T cells from PBMCs. The TCR sequence derives from a man aged 18-30 years in good health. Some clones in this sample may be carry-over from other donors' samples. As DNA, the CDR3 is TGTGCCAGCAGTTACTCTGCGGAGAATGAGCAGTTCTTC. This encodes CASSYSAENEQFF.